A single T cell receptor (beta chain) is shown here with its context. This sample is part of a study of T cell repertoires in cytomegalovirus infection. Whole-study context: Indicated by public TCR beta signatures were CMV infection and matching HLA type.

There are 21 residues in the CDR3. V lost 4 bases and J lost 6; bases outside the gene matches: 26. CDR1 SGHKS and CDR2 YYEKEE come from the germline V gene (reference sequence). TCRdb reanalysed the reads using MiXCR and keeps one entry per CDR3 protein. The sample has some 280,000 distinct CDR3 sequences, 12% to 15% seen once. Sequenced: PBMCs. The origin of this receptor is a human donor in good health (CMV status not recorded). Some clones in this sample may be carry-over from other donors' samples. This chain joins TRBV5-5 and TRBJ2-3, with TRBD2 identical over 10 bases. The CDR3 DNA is TGTGCCAGCAGCCCGCTGATCTGGGGACTAGCGCTTAGCGGGCGGGGGGATACGCAGTATTTT. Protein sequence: CASSPLIWGLALSGRGDTQYF.